The next 16 T cell receptor beta chains were all read from a single sample in a study of CD8 T cells in ankylosing spondylitis. TCRdb used MiXCR to reprocess the 5' RACE reads, holding one entry per CDR3 protein. Of some 250,000 distinct CDR3 sequences listed, 9.5% to 12% are singletons. The material sequenced was blood, either unsorted or a sorted T cell fraction (not recorded which). The source is a male donor with ankylosing spondylitis or in good health (not recorded which).

This clonotype was counted ten times or more. The rearrangement joins TRBV10-1 to TRBJ2-5; possibly TRBD1 for D (5 bases). Trimming pared 6 bases from V and 5 bases from J, leaving 7 bases between. CDR1 and CDR2 from the germline V gene are WNHNN and SYGVQD (reference sequence). The CDR3 totals 11 residues. The CDR3 loop is CASRKGETQYF. The CDR3 DNA reads as TGCGCCAGCAGGAAGGGGGAGACCCAGTACTTC.

The chain uses TRBV3-1 and TRBJ1-5; D is possibly TRBD1 (6 bases). The CDR3 sequence is 14 residues long. Trimming cost V 1 base and J 6 bases, with 10 bases left between them. Germline CDR1 LGHDT, CDR2 YNNKEL (reference sequence). CDR3 DNA sequence: TGTGCCAGCAGCCAAGCAGGGGAGGCTCAGCCCCAGCATTTT. It codes for CASSQAGEAQPQHF.

This clonotype was counted at least ten times. The chain recombines TRBV5-5 with TRBJ2-7, with TRBD1 matching over 7 bases. The CDR3 contains 15 residues. Unmatched junction bases numbered 6, after V lost 3 bases and J lost 0 bases. Looked up from germline, CDR1 is SGHKS and CDR2 is YYEKEE (reference sequence). The CDR3 loop is CASSYSGTVSYEQYF. In DNA, the CDR3 is TGTGCCAGCAGCTACTCTGGGACAGTCTCCTACGAGCAGTACTTC. The full variable domain, completed using reference TRBV5-5 and TRBJ2-7, is DAGVTQSPTHLIKTRGQQVTLRCSPISGHKSVSWYQQVLGQGPQFIFQYYEKEERGRGNFPDRFSARQFPNYSSELNVNALLLGDSALYLCASSYSGTVSYEQYFGPGTRLTVT.

This clonotype was recorded many times. The CDR3 sequence is CASSFGTDYGYTF. The DNA for the CDR3 is TGCGCCAGCAGCTTCGGGACGGACTATGGCTACACCTTC. J is TRBJ1-2 and V is TRBV5-1; D might be TRBD1 (5 bases). V was shortened by 2 bases and J by 3 bases, with 8 bases between the two germline ends. Germline CDR1 and CDR2: SGHRS and YFSETQ. The CDR3 sequence is 13 residues long.

This clonotype has a count of ten or more. The rearrangement joins TRBV7-2 to TRBJ2-5, with D perhaps matching TRBD2 (6 bases). Germline CDR1 and CDR2: SGHTA and FQGNSA. The CDR3 length is 14 residues. V was cut by 5 bases and J by 2 bases, with 12 bases left in between. In DNA, the CDR3 is TGTGCCAGCAGCGCCGTTCGGGGGCAAGAGACCCAGTACTTC. This encodes CASSAVRGQETQYF.

This clonotype has just a few counts. The chain recombines TRBV6-2 or TRBV6-3 with TRBJ1-3; D unresolved. This CDR3 comprises 14 residues. V was pared by 6 bases and J by 2 bases, with 11 bases between. From germline, CDR1 is MNHEY and CDR2 SVGEGT. The CDR3 reads CASRDGGTGNTIYF. CDR3 DNA sequence: TGTGCCAGCAGGGACGGAGGAACTGGAAACACCATATATTTT.

The chain has TRBV20-1 and TRBJ2-2, with 10 nucleotides matching TRBD1. V was pared by 2 bases and J by 4 bases, with 1 base of the junction left unmatched. The germline gives CDR1 DFQATT, CDR2 SNEGSKA (reference sequence). CDR3 size: 14 residues. CDR3 region: CSARWDRGTGELFF. The CDR3 nucleotides are TGCAGTGCTAGATGGGACAGGGGCACCGGGGAGCTGTTTTTT.

This clonotype appeared many times. The rearrangement uses TRBV5-5 and TRBJ2-7; D is undetermined. CDR1 is SGHKS and CDR2 is YYEKEE in the germline V gene (reference sequence). This CDR3 is 15 amino acids long. Trimming pared 0 bases from V and 4 bases from J, leaving 14 bases between. CDR3 sequence: CASSLAEARRYEQYF. CDR3 sequence (DNA): TGTGCCAGCAGCTTGGCAGAAGCCCGACGTTACGAGCAGTACTTC.

The chain couples TRBV29-1 to TRBJ1-5, with D maybe TRBD1 (6 bases). Trimming cost V 6 bases and J 0 bases, with 9 bases left between them. Germline assignment: CDR1 SQVTM and CDR2 ANQGSEA. The CDR3 has 13 residues. The chain's CDR3 is CSVQDSSNQPQHF. The CDR3 bases are TGCAGCGTCCAGGACAGTAGCAATCAGCCCCAGCATTTT.

This clonotype turned up a few times. The chain recombines TRBV15 with TRBJ2-1, with D possibly called TRBD1 or TRBD2 (7 bases each). The CDR3 has 15 amino acids. The V gene's germline CDR1 is LNHNV and CDR2 YYDKDF (reference sequence). V lost 8 bases and J 9 bases, leaving 23 bases between the germline ends. CDR3 residues: CATSSGGGASVEQFF. DNA for the CDR3: TGTGCCACCTCTTCAGGGGGGGGAGCATCTGTTGAGCAGTTCTTC.

Notes on this clonotype: Just one base apart from a much larger clone, this may be a read error. V usage is TRBV12-3 or TRBV12-4 and J usage is TRBJ2-3; no clear D. This CDR3 contains 13 residues. As DNA, the CDR3 is TGTGCCACCAGTTTAGGTCACCCAGATACGCAGTATTTT. Translated, it gives CATSLGHPDTQYF.

In this sample, this clonotype turned up many times. The chain combines TRBV5-1 with TRBJ2-6; the D is unclear. The CDR3 sequence is 16 residues long. V lost 1 base to trimming and J lost 0 bases, with 8 bases between them. Germline loops: CDR1 SGHRS, CDR2 YFSETQ. CDR3 residues: CASSLQQASGANVLTF. The CDR3 nucleotides read TGCGCCAGCAGCTTGCAGCAGGCCTCTGGGGCCAACGTCCTGACTTTC.

Many counts were recorded for this clonotype. The chain combines TRBV2 with TRBJ2-7; D is unclear. Between the trimmed V and J ends, which lost 4 bases and 6 bases, there was a span of 4 bases. This CDR3 is built from 10 residues. Per the germline V gene, CDR1 is SNHLY and CDR2 is FYNNEI. CDR3: CASSVSEQYF. CDR3 sequence (DNA): TGTGCCAGCAGTGTGTCCGAGCAGTACTTC.

In its sample, this clonotype was seen many times. The chain has TRBV20-1 and TRBJ2-7; tentatively, D is TRBD2 (6 bases). CDR1 DFQATT and CDR2 SNEGSKA come from the germline V gene (reference sequence). The CDR3 totals 14 residues. Trimming took 4 bases from V and 6 from J, leaving 19 bases between them. CDR3 nucleotides: TGCAGTGCTAATCACGGCGTGGGGGGAGTCGAGCAGTACTTC. It encodes CSANHGVGGVEQYF.

The sample holds many counts of this clonotype. V and J are TRBV5-4 and TRBJ1-6; TRBD1 matches at 7 bases. V gave up 2 bases and J gave up 10 bases; unmatched junction bases: 9. This CDR3 is built from 15 residues. Per germline, CDR1 SGHNT and CDR2 YYREEE (reference sequence). The CDR3 here is CASSFTGELKSPLHF. CDR3 DNA sequence: TGTGCCAGCAGCTTTACAGGGGAATTGAAGTCACCCCTCCACTTT.

This clonotype was counted at least ten times. The rearrangement links TRBV20-1 to TRBJ2-1; weak D call: TRBD2 (5 bases). CDR1 DFQATT and CDR2 SNEGSKA come from the germline V gene (reference sequence). The CDR3 runs 11 residues. The ends were cut back, 5 bases at V and 11 bases at J, with 13 bases in the middle. The DNA of the CDR3 is TGCAGTGCTCGCTTTCCGGGGAAGCAGTTCTTC. Its protein product is CSARFPGKQFF.